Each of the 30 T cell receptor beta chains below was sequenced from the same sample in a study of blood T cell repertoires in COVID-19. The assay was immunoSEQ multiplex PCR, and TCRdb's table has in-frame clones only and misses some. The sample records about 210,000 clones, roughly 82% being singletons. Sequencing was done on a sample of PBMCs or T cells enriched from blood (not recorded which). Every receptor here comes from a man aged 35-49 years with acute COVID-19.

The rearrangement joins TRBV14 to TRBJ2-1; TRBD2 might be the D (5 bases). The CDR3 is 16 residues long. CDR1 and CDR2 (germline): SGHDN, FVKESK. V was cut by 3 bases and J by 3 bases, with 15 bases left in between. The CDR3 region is CASSHLFRTGYNEQFF. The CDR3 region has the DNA TGTGCCAGCAGCCACCTTTTCCGGACTGGCTACAATGAGCAGTTCTTC.

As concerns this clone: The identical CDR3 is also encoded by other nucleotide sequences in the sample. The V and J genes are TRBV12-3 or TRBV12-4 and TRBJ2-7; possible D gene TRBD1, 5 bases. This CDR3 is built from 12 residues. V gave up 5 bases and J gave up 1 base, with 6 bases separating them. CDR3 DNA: TGTGCCAGCAGTCCAGGGTCCTACGAGCAGTACTTC. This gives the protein CASSPGSYEQYF.

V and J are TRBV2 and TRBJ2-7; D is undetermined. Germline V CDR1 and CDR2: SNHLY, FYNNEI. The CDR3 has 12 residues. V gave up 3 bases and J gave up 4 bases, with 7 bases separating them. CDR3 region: CASSDSGYEQYF. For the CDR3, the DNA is TGTGCCAGCAGTGATTCCGGGTACGAGCAGTACTTC.

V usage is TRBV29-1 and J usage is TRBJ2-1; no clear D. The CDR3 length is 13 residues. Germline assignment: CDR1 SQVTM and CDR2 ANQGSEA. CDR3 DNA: TGCAGTACCTTAGCTATCTCCTACAATGAGCAGTTCTTC. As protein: CSTLAISYNEQFF.

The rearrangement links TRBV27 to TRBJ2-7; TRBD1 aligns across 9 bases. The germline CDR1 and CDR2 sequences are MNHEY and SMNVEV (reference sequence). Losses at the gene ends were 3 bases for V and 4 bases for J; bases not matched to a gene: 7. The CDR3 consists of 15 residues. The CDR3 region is CASSFSGTGRYEQYF. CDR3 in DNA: TGTGCCAGCAGTTTCTCCGGGACAGGGAGGTACGAGCAGTACTTC.

The CDR3 DNA follows: TGTGCCAGCAGTTTATTCCTCGGGCAGGGGATTACCTCTGGGGCCAACGTCCTGACTTTC. Translation: CASSLFLGQGITSGANVLTF. V and J are TRBV28 and TRBJ2-6; TRBD1 is a possible D gene (6 bases). The length of the CDR3 is 20 residues. V shed 1 base and J shed 0 bases, with 19 bases lying between them. CDR1 is MDHEN, CDR2 SYDVKM, per germline.

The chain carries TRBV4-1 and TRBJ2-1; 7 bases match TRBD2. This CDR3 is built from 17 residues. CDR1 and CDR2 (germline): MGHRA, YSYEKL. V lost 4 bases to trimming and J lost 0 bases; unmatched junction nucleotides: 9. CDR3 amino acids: CASSPPGAGPSYNEQFF. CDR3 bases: TGCGCCAGCAGCCCCCCTGGAGCGGGACCCTCCTACAATGAGCAGTTCTTC.

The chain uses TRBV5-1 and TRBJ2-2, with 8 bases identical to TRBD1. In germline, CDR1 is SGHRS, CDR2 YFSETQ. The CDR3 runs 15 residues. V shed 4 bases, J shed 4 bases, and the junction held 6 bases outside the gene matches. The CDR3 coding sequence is TGCGCCAGCAGCCTACGACAGGGGAGCACCGGGGAGCTGTTTTTT. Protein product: CASSLRQGSTGELFF. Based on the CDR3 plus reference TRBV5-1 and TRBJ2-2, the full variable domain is KAGVTQTPRYLIKTRGQQVTLSCSPISGHRSVSWYQQTPGQGLQFLFEYFSETQRNKGNFPGRFSGRQFSNSRSEMNVSTLELGDSALYLCASSLRQGSTGELFFGEGSRLTVL.

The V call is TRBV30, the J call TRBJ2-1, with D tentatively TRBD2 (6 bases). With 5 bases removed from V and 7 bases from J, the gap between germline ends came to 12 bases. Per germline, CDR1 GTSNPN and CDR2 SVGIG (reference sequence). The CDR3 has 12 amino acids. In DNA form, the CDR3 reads TGTGCCTGGTCTATGGGGGGAAATGAGCAGTTCTTC. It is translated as CAWSMGGNEQFF.

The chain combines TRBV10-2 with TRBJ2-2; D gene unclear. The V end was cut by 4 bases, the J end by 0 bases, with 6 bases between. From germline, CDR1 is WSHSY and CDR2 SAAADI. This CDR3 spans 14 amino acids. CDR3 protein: CASSARANTGELFF. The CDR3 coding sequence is TGCGCCAGCAGTGCGCGCGCGAACACCGGGGAGCTGTTTTTT.

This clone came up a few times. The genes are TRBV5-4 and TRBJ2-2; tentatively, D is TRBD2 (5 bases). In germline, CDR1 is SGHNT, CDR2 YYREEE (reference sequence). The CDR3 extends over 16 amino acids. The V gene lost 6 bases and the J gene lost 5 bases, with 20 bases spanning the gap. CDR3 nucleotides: TGTGCCAGCACCCCGTCTTACACCTCGGGGACCGGGGAGCTGTTTTTT. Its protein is CASTPSYTSGTGELFF.

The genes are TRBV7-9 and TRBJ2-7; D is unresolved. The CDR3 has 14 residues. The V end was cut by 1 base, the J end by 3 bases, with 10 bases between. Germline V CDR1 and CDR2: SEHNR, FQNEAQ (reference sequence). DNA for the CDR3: TGTGCCAGCAGCTTAGATTTAGCTGTCTACGAGCAGTACTTC. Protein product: CASSLDLAVYEQYF. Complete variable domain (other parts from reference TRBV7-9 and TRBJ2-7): DTGVSQNPRHKITKRGQNVTFRCDPISEHNRLYWYRQTLGQGPEFLTYFQNEAQLEKSRLLSDRFSAERPKGSFSTLEIQRTEQGDSAMYLCASSLDLAVYEQYFGPGTRLTVT.

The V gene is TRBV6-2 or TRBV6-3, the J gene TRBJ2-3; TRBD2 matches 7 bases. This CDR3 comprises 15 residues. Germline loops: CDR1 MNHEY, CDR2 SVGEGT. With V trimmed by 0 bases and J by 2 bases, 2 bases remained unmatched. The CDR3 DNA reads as TGTGCCAGCAGTTACTCGAGCGGGAACACAGATACGCAGTATTTT. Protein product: CASSYSSGNTDTQYF.

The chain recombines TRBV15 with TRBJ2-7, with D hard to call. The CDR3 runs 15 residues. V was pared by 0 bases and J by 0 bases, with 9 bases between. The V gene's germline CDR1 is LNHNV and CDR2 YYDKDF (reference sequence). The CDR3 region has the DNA TGTGCCACCAGCAGAGATCTGTCCAGCTCCTACGAGCAGTACTTC. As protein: CATSRDLSSSYEQYF.

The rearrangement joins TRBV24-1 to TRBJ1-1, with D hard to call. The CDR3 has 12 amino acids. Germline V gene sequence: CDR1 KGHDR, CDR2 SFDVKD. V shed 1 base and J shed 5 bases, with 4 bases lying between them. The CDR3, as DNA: TGTGCCACCAGTGATTTCGGGACTGAAGCTTTCTTT. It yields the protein CATSDFGTEAFF.

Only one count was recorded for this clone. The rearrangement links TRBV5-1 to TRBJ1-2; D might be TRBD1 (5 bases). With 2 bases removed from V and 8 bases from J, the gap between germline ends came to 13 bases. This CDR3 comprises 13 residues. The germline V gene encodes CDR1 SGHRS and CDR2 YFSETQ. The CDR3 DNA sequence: TGCGCCAGCAGCTTAGGAGACAGTCAAGGCTACACCTTC. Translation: CASSLGDSQGYTF.

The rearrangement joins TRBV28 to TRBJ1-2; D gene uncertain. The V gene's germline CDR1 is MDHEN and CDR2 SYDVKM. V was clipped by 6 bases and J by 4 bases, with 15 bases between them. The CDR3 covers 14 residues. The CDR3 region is CASRTLTAGYGYTF. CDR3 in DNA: TGTGCCAGCAGGACTTTAACGGCCGGCTATGGCTACACCTTC.

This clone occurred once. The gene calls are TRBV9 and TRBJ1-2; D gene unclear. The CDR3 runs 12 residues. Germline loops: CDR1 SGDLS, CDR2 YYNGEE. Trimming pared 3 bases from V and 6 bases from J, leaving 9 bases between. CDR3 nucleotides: TGTGCCAGCAGCGGGGGAGCGGATGGCTACACCTTC. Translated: CASSGGADGYTF.

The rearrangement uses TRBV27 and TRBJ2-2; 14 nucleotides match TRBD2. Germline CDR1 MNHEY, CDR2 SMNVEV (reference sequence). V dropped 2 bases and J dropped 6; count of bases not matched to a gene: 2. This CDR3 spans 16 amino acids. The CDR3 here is CASSLGLAGGAGELFF. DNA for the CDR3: TGTGCCAGCAGTTTAGGACTAGCGGGAGGAGCCGGGGAGCTGTTTTTT.

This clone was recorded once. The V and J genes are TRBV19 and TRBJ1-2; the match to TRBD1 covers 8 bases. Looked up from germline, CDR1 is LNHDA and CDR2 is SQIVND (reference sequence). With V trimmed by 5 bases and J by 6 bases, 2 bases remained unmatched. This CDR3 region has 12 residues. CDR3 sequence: CASSARGHGYTF. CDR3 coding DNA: TGTGCCAGTAGTGCCAGGGGGCATGGCTACACCTTC.

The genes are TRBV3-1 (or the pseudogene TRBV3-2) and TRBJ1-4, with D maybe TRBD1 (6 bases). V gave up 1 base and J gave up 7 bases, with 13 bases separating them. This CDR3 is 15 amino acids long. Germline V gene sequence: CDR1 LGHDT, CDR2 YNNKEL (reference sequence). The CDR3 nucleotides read TGTGCCAGCAGCCAAGGGGCAGGGGTGGGTGAAAAACTGTTTTTT. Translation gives CASSQGAGVGEKLFF.

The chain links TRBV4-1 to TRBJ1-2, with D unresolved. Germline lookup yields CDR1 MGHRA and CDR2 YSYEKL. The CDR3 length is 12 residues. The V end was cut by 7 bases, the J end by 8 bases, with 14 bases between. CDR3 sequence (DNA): TGCGCCAGCAAGGAAACAGCCCGCGGCTACACCTTC. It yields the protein CASKETARGYTF.

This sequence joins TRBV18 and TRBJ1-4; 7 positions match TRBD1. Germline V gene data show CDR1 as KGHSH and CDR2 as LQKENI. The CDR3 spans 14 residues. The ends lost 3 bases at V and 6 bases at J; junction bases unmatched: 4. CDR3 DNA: TGTGCCAGCTCACCGGACAGGAGGGATGAAAAACTGTTTTTT. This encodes CASSPDRRDEKLFF.

The CDR3 loop reads CASSLVVENTIYF. The CDR3 region has the DNA TGTGCCAGCAGTCTGGTTGTTGAGAACACCATATATTTT. V and J are TRBV2 and TRBJ1-3, with unresolved D. The CDR3 loop spans 13 amino acids. Germline V gene sequence: CDR1 SNHLY, CDR2 FYNNEI. V lost 5 bases and J lost 7, with 12 bases in between.

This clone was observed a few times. The CDR3 nucleotides read TGTGCCAGCAGCTTTGGGCTAGCGGGAGACGAGCAGTACTTC. It codes for CASSFGLAGDEQYF. The chain links TRBV5-4 to TRBJ2-7; TRBD2 matches at 10 bases. CDR1 and CDR2 from the germline V gene are SGHNT and YYREEE (reference sequence). The CDR3 totals 14 residues. V lost 2 bases and J lost 5; bases outside the gene matches: 4.

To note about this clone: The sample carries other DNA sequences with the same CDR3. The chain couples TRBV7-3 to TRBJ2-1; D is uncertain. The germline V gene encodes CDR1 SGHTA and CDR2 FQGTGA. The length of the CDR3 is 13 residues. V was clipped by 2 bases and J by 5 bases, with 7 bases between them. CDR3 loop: CASSLSQNNEQFF. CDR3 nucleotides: TGTGCCAGCAGCTTATCACAGAACAATGAGCAGTTCTTC.

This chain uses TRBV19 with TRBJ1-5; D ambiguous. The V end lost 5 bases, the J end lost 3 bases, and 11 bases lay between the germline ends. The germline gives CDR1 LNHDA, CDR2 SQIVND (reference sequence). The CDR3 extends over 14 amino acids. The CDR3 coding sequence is TGTGCCAGTAGTGCGCGGCAGCTCAATCAGCCCCAGCATTTT. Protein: CASSARQLNQPQHF.

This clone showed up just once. The CDR3: CASSLGLRNGYTF. The CDR3 nucleotides are TGTGCCAGCAGTTTAGGACTACGGAATGGCTACACCTTC. The chain carries TRBV12-3 or TRBV12-4 and TRBJ1-2; D uncertain. The CDR3 length is 13 residues. V was clipped by 1 base and J by 6 bases, with 9 bases between them.

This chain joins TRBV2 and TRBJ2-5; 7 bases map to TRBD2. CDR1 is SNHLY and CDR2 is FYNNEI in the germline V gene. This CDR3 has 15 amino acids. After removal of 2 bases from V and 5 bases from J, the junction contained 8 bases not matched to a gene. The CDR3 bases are TGTGCCAGCAGTGAAACGAGCGGGCGGGGGGAGACCCAGTACTTC. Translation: CASSETSGRGETQYF.

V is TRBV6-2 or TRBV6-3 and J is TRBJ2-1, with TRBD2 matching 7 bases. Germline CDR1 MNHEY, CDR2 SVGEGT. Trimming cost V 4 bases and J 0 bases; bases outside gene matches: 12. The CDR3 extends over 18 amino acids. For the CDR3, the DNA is TGTGCCAGCAGTTCTACCATCAGGAGGGAGGGCTCCTACAATGAGCAGTTCTTC. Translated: CASSSTIRREGSYNEQFF.